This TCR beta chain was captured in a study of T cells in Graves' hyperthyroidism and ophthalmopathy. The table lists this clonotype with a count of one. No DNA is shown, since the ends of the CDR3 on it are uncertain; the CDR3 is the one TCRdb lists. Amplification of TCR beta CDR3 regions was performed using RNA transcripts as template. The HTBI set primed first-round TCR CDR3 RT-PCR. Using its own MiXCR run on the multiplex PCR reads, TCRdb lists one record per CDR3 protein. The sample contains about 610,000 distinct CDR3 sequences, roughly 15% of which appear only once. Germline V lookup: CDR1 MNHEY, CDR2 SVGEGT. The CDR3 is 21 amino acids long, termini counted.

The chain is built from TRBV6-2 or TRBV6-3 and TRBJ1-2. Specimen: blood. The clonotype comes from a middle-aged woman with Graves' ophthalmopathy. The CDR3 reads CASSSDLYEQYFGPGYDGYTF.